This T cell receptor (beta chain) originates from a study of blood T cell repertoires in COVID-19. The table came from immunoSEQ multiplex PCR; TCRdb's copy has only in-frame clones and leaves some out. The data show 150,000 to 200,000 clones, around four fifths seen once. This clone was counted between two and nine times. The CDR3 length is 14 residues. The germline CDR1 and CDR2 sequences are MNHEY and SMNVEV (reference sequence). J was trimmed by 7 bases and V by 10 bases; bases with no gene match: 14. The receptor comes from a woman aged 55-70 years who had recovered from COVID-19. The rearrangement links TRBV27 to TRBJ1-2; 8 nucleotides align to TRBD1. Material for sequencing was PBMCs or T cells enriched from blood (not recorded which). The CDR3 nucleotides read TGTGCCACAGGGGGCTGGGGGGGCATCGGTGGCTACACCTTC. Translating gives CATGGWGGIGGYTF.